Following are 5 T cell receptor beta chains from one sample sequenced in a study of shared clonotypes between healthy human individuals (TCRdb year 2020). The library was made by the immunoSEQ multiplex PCR assay. As stored in TCRdb, this immuneACCESS dataset retains in-frame rearrangements with V and J assigned. A fraction of the clones does not appear; measured against another copy, unresolved V genes explain less than half of the discrepancy, and the remainder lacks a known reason. The sample records under 2,500,000 clones, approximately 96% of which are singletons. Of the sample, roughly 0.13% is held by the ten largest clones. The sequencing sample was made of naive CD4+ T cells sorted from blood. In light of the paper, this sample's cell subset or site label describes: CD45RA+ positively selected. The receptors were gathered from a man aged 18 to 30 in good health.

The chain has TRBV7-2 and TRBJ2-7, with 9 bases aligning to TRBD2. V lost 0 bases, J lost 5 bases, and 8 bases stayed unmatched. The CDR3 is 16 amino acids. The V gene's germline CDR1 is SGHTA and CDR2 FQGNSA. CDR3 in amino acids: CASSLAGKREVNEQYF. Written as DNA, the CDR3 is TGTGCCAGCAGCTTAGCGGGCAAGCGGGAGGTAAACGAGCAGTACTTC. The full variable domain, rest sourced from reference TRBV7-2 and TRBJ2-7, is GAGVSQSPSNKVTEKGKDVELRCDPISGHTALYWYRQSLGQGLEFLIYFQGNSAPDKSGLPSDRFSAERTGGSVSTLTIQRTQQEDSAVYLCASSLAGKREVNEQYFGPGTRLTVT.

V gene TRBV6-1 combines with J gene TRBJ1-5; D perhaps matches TRBD1 (6 bases). The CDR3 sequence is 12 residues long. V gave up 4 bases and J gave up 9 bases, with 10 bases separating them. Per the germline V gene, CDR1 is MNHNS and CDR2 is SASEGT. The CDR3 nucleotides read TGTGCCAGCAGTGTAGAGACAGGGCCCCAGCATTTT. It codes for CASSVETGPQHF.

CDR3 sequence (DNA): TGTGCCTGGAATAGTGCCAATGAGCAGTTCTTC. Translation gives CAWNSANEQFF. The chain carries TRBV30 and TRBJ2-1; D gene ambiguous. CDR1 and CDR2 from the germline V gene are GTSNPN and SVGIG (reference sequence). The germline V and J ends were trimmed by 4 bases and 6 bases, with 7 bases remaining between them. There are 11 residues in the CDR3.

This clone was recorded only once. V usage is TRBV5-6 and J usage is TRBJ2-1, with TRBD2 identical over 8 bases. V gave up 4 bases and J gave up 6 bases; unmatched junction bases: 12. The CDR3 sequence is 16 residues long. Germline lookup yields CDR1 SGHDT and CDR2 YYEEEE. CDR3 in DNA: TGTGCCAGCAGCGACCCCCCGGGACTAGTCCTCAATGAGCAGTTCTTC. This encodes CASSDPPGLVLNEQFF. Filled out from reference TRBV5-6 and TRBJ2-1, the complete variable domain reads DAGVTQSPTHLIKTRGQQVTLRCSPKSGHDTVSWYQQALGQGPQFIFQYYEEEERQRGNFPDRFSGHQFPNYSSELNVNALLLGDSALYLCASSDPPGLVLNEQFFGPGTRLTVL.

V and J are TRBV20-1 and TRBJ1-1; a weak D match, TRBD1 (5 bases). The CDR3 has 11 amino acids. The germline V and J ends were trimmed by 3 bases and 6 bases, with 8 bases remaining between them. CDR1 and CDR2 (germline): DFQATT, SNEGSKA (reference sequence). This CDR3 reads CSASRGAEAFF. The DNA for the CDR3 is TGCAGTGCTAGCCGGGGGGCTGAAGCTTTCTTT.